Listed here is a single T cell receptor beta chain. The target antigen is unknown. The CDR3 totals 15 residues. From germline, CDR1 is SGHTA and CDR2 FQGNSA. The ends lost 7 bases at V and 1 base at J; junction bases unmatched: 8. The data were obtained in a study of STAT5B mutations in CD4+ large granular lymphocyte leukemia. General study findings and limits: Main leukemic clonotypes were patient-specific, but approximately 27% appeared at low frequency elsewhere. TRBV06-family usage was enriched in top patient clones (8/27) versus controls (2/35).

Sequencing was at survey level. Sequencing was performed with immunoSEQ multiplex PCR; in TCRdb, only in-frame clones are kept and a portion is missing. The sample consists of over 25,000 clones, 79% of them appearing once. The sample consisted of CD4+ T cells from blood buffy coats. The J gene is TRBJ2-3, the V gene TRBV7-2; the match to TRBD2 covers 7 bases. The sequence came from a human donor in good health. The DNA of the CDR3 is TGTGCCAGCACCCCTAGCAGCGGGGGCACAGATACGCAGTATTTT. Its translation: CASTPSSGGTDTQYF.